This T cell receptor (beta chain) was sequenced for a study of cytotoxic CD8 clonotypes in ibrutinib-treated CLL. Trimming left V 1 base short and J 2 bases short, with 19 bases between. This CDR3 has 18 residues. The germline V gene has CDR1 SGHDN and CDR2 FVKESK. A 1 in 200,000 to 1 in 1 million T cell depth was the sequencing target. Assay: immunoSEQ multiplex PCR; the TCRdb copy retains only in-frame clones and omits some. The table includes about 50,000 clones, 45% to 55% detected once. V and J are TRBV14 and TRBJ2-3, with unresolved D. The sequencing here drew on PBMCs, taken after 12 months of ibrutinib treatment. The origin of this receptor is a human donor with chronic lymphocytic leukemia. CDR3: CASSQVGQPISFTDTQYF. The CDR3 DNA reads TGTGCCAGCAGCCAAGTCGGGCAGCCTATTTCCTTCACAGATACGCAGTATTTT. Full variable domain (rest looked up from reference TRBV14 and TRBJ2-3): EAGVTQFPSHSVIEKGQTVTLRCDPISGHDNLYWYRRVMGKEIKFLLHFVKESKQDESGMPNNRFLAERTGGTYSTLKVQPAELEDSGVYFCASSQVGQPISFTDTQYFGPGTRLTVL.